This TCR beta chain was retrieved from a study of blood T cell repertoires in COVID-19. Turning to the study itself: Sites across the United States, Italy and Spain contributed samples from acute and convalescent COVID-19. Sample material is recorded as cDNA or gDNA derived from T cells, B-cell-depleted T cells, or PBMCs.

The method was immunoSEQ multiplex PCR; TCRdb's version includes in-frame clones alone and lacks a portion of them. The repertoire holds 400,000 or so clones, with about 87% as singletons. Trimming shortened V by 5 bases and J by 8 bases, and 9 bases separated the two germline ends. CDR1 is SGHVS, CDR2 FQNEAQ, per germline. The CDR3 is made up of 12 amino acids. The cohort comprised adults aged roughly 18 to 95 years residing in about two dozen US areas. Clinical histories supplied by participants themselves formed the basis of cohort assignment. Sequenced material: PBMCs or T cells enriched from blood (not recorded which). The chain couples TRBV7-8 to TRBJ1-4; D call uncertain. The sequence came from a man aged 40-49 years in a cohort exposed to, infected with or recovered from COVID-19 (not recorded which). The CDR3 protein is CASSKHEEKLFF. CDR3 sequence (DNA): TGTGCCAGCAGCAAACACGAAGAAAAACTGTTTTTT. Together with reference TRBV7-8 and TRBJ1-4, the CDR3 gives the full variable domain: GAGVSQSPRYKVAKRGQDVALRCDPISGHVSLFWYQQALGQGPEFLTYFQNEAQLDKSGLPSDRFFAERPEGSVSTLKIQRTQQEDSAVYLCASSKHEEKLFFGSGTQLSVL.